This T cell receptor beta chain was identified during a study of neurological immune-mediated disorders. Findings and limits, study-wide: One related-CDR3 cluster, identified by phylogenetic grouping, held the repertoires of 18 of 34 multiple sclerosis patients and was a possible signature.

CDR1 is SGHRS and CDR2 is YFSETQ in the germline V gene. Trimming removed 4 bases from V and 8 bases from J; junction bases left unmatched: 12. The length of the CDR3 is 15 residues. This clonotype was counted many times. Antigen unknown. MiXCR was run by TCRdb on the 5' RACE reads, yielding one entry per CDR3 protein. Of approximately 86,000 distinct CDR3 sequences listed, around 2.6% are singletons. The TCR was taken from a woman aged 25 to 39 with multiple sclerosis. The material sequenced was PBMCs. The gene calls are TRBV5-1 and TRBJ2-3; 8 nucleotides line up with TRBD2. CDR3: CASSTTSGALVTQYF. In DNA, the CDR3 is TGCGCCAGCAGCACTACTAGCGGAGCCCTGGTTACGCAGTATTTT.